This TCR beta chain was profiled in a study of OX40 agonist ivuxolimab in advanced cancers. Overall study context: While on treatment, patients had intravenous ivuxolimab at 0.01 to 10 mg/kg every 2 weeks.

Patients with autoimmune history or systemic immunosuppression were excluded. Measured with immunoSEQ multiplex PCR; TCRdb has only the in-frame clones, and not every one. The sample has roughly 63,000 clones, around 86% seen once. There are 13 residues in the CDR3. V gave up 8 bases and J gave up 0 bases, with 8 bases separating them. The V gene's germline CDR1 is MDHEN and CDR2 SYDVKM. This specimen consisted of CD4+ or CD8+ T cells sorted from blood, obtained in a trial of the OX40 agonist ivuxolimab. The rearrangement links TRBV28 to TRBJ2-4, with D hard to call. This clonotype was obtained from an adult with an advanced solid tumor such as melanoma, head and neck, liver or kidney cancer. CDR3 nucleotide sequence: TGTGCCAGCGGCGGCCTAGCCAAAAACATTCAGTACTTC. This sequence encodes CASGGLAKNIQYF.